One and the same sample provided the 21 T cell receptor beta chains below, sequenced in a study of shared clonotypes between healthy human individuals. Clones were sequenced by immunoSEQ multiplex PCR, and TCRdb holds only the in-frame ones, with some missing. Among 2 million to 2.5 million clones listed, over 85% were seen once. The material sequenced was naive CD4+ T cells from PBMCs. Regarding subset: CD45RA+ positively selected. All receptors derive from a man aged 18 to 30 in good health. Some clones in this sample may be carry-over from other donors' samples.

The sample holds one count of this clone. The CDR3 region is CASNYPSGLAVTTDTQYF. The CDR3 DNA reads as TGTGCCAGCAACTATCCATCGGGGCTAGCGGTTACCACAGATACGCAGTATTTT. The chain links TRBV7-9 to TRBJ2-3; 7 positions agree with TRBD2. V was clipped by 7 bases and J by 2 bases; unmatched bases: 18. Germline CDR1 SEHNR, CDR2 FQNEAQ (reference sequence). The CDR3 spans 18 residues.

The V and J genes are TRBV9 and TRBJ2-2, with 11 bases that match TRBD2. V shed 4 bases and J 3 bases; nucleotides not matched to a gene: 2. The CDR3 contains 15 residues. Germline assignment: CDR1 SGDLS and CDR2 YYNGEE. The CDR3 protein is CASSKLAGDTGELFF. The CDR3 coding sequence is TGTGCCAGCAGCAAACTAGCGGGGGACACCGGGGAGCTGTTTTTT. The variable domain in full, with the rest retrieved from reference TRBV9 and TRBJ2-2, is DSGVTQTPKHLITATGQRVTLRCSPRSGDLSVYWYQQSLDQGLQFLIQYYNGEERAKGNILERFSAQQFPDLHSELNLSSLELGDSALYFCASSKLAGDTGELFFGEGSRLTVL.

The chain combines TRBV7-9 with TRBJ2-2, with TRBD1 identical over 9 bases. Germline V CDR1 and CDR2: SEHNR, FQNEAQ (reference sequence). J gave up 5 bases and V 5 bases, and 9 bases lay outside the gene matches. The CDR3 sequence is 16 residues long. Here the CDR3 DNA reads TGTGCCAGCAGCCCCCCGGGACAGGGCAGGACCGGGGAGCTGTTTTTT. It codes for CASSPPGQGRTGELFF.

The chain combines TRBV14 with TRBJ2-5; D call uncertain. V dropped 2 bases and J dropped 2 bases, with 6 bases sitting between them. CDR1 SGHDN and CDR2 FVKESK come from the germline V gene. CDR3 length: 13 residues. Here the CDR3 reads CASSQQAQETQYF. The CDR3 nucleotides read TGTGCCAGCAGCCAACAGGCACAAGAGACCCAGTACTTC.

Notes on this clone: Other DNA sequences in this specimen translate into the identical CDR3. The chain's CDR3 is CASSLLGTEAFF. The CDR3 DNA reads TGCGCCAGCAGCTTACTGGGAACAGAAGCTTTCTTT. V usage is TRBV5-1 and J usage is TRBJ1-1; no definite D call. This CDR3 contains 12 residues. Deletions cut 2 bases from V and 8 bases from J, with 10 bases between. From germline, CDR1 is SGHRS and CDR2 YFSETQ.

The V and J genes are TRBV5-4 and TRBJ2-3; 8 positions agree with TRBD2. V was pared by 5 bases and J by 4 bases, with 9 bases of the junction left unmatched. The CDR3 is 15 residues long. Germline CDR1 is SGHNT and CDR2 is YYREEE (reference sequence). CDR3 region: CASRDGGRNADTQYF. As DNA, the CDR3 is TGTGCCAGCAGGGATGGCGGGAGGAATGCAGATACGCAGTATTTT. Full variable domain (outside the CDR3, taken from reference TRBV5-4 and TRBJ2-3): ETGVTQSPTHLIKTRGQQVTLRCSSQSGHNTVSWYQQALGQGPQFIFQYYREEENGRGNFPPRFSGLQFPNYSSELNVNALELDDSALYLCASRDGGRNADTQYFGPGTRLTVL.

The rearrangement uses TRBV7-9 and TRBJ1-4; perhaps TRBD1 as D (6 bases). The CDR3 length is 12 residues. Deletions cut 11 bases from V and 8 bases from J, with 15 bases between. Germline assignment: CDR1 SEHNR and CDR2 FQNEAQ (reference sequence). The CDR3 DNA is TGTGCCTCAAGGGGGGAGCTCGAAAAACTGTTTTTT. This sequence encodes CASRGELEKLFF.

The chain recombines TRBV5-1 with TRBJ2-5, with TRBD1 identical over 8 bases. The CDR3 loop spans 14 amino acids. The J segment lost 0 bases and the V segment lost 3 bases, leaving 1 base of the junction unmatched. Germline V gene lookup returns CDR1 SGHRS and CDR2 YFSETQ. The CDR3 DNA is TGCGCCAGCAGCTGGACAGGGCACCAAGAGACCCAGTACTTC. Translated: CASSWTGHQETQYF.

The V call is TRBV30, the J call TRBJ2-2; the D is unclear. This CDR3 is built from 13 residues. Trimming shortened V by 0 bases and J by 2 bases, and 4 bases separated the two germline ends. In germline, CDR1 is GTSNPN, CDR2 SVGIG (reference sequence). DNA for the CDR3: TGTGCCTGGAGTGTATACAACACCGGGGAGCTGTTTTTT. Protein product: CAWSVYNTGELFF.

The chain uses TRBV5-4 and TRBJ2-7; D is ambiguous. This CDR3 comprises 13 residues. CDR1 is SGHNT and CDR2 is YYREEE in the germline V gene (reference sequence). Between the trimmed V and J ends, which lost 1 base and 6 bases, there was a span of 11 bases. DNA for the CDR3: TGTGCCAGCAGCTTGCTTATAAGTGGCGAGCAGTACTTC. It yields the protein CASSLLISGEQYF.

This chain uses TRBV2 with TRBJ1-2, with D possibly matching TRBD1 (6 bases). V dropped 6 bases and J dropped 7 bases, with 18 bases sitting between them. Germline V gene data show CDR1 as SNHLY and CDR2 as FYNNEI. This CDR3 is 14 amino acids long. CDR3 sequence (DNA): TGTGCCAGCAGCGGCACTGGGGGCGAGGGTGGCTACACCTTC. Translating it yields CASSGTGGEGGYTF.

The rearrangement joins TRBV18 to TRBJ2-5, with TRBD2 matching over 10 bases. Looked up from germline, CDR1 is KGHSH and CDR2 is LQKENI. The CDR3 is made up of 16 amino acids. V was clipped by 3 bases and J by 8 bases; unmatched bases: 12. The CDR3 protein is CASSPRTSGPRGTQYF. The CDR3 coding sequence is TGTGCCAGCTCACCTCGGACTAGCGGCCCGCGTGGAACCCAGTACTTC.

This clone was observed a single time. V usage is TRBV7-2 and J usage is TRBJ2-7; D tentatively reads TRBD1 or TRBD2 (5 bases each). Germline V CDR1 and CDR2: SGHTA, FQGNSA. The CDR3 runs to 12 residues. V lost 4 bases to trimming and J lost 5 bases, with 9 bases between them. The CDR3 nucleotides are TGTGCCAGCAGCTGGGGGAGTAACGAGCAGTACTTC. Its translation is CASSWGSNEQYF.

This chain uses TRBV19 with TRBJ2-7, with 7 bases lining up with TRBD1. This CDR3 contains 17 residues. V lost 3 bases, J lost 0 bases, and 11 bases stayed unmatched. The germline V gene encodes CDR1 LNHDA and CDR2 SQIVND (reference sequence). The CDR3 spells CASSIRSDRIISYEQYF. The CDR3 coding sequence is TGTGCCAGTAGTATCCGATCGGACAGGATAATCTCCTACGAGCAGTACTTC.

The CDR3 protein is CASTGGDTQYF. CDR3 in DNA: TGTGCCAGCACCGGAGGAGATACGCAGTATTTT. The chain uses TRBV28 and TRBJ2-3, with D tentatively TRBD2 (5 bases). CDR3 size: 11 residues. V shed 7 bases and J shed 5 bases, with 7 bases lying between them. CDR1 and CDR2 from the germline V gene are MDHEN and SYDVKM.

This clone was detected only a few times. This chain joins TRBV29-1 and TRBJ1-1; D is possibly TRBD1 (6 bases). CDR3 length: 12 residues. The V gene lost 7 bases and the J gene lost 3 bases, with 12 bases spanning the gap. Germline lookup yields CDR1 SQVTM and CDR2 ANQGSEA. This chain's CDR3 is CSGRGDYTEAFF. The CDR3 coding sequence is TGCAGCGGTAGGGGGGATTACACTGAAGCTTTCTTT.

This clone was recorded a few times. The sample contains more than one DNA sequence encoding this CDR3. The rearrangement links TRBV9 to TRBJ2-3; no clear D. The CDR3 extends over 12 amino acids. Trimming left V 0 bases short and J 6 bases short, with 5 bases between. CDR1 is SGDLS and CDR2 is YYNGEE in the germline V gene. DNA of the CDR3: TGTGCCAGCAGCGTAGAGAAGGATACGCAGTATTTT. This translates into CASSVEKDTQYF. The full variable domain, completed using reference TRBV9 and TRBJ2-3, is DSGVTQTPKHLITATGQRVTLRCSPRSGDLSVYWYQQSLDQGLQFLIQYYNGEERAKGNILERFSAQQFPDLHSELNLSSLELGDSALYFCASSVEKDTQYFGPGTRLTVL.

V and J are TRBV5-4 and TRBJ1-1; 8 bases are shared with TRBD1. The germline CDR1 and CDR2 sequences are SGHNT and YYREEE (reference sequence). V lost 3 bases, J lost 0 bases, and 7 bases stayed unmatched. The length of the CDR3 is 16 residues. CDR3 nucleotide sequence: TGTGCCAGCAGCTCTGGACAGGGCGATTTGAACACTGAAGCTTTCTTT. Translating it yields CASSSGQGDLNTEAFF.

The CDR3 is CASSQIGTGKNEQFF. The CDR3 DNA sequence: TGTGCCAGCTCACAAATAGGGACAGGGAAAAATGAGCAGTTCTTC. The rearrangement joins TRBV18 to TRBJ2-1; 9 bases agree with TRBD1. Germline V gives CDR1 KGHSH, CDR2 LQKENI. The V and J ends lost 4 bases and 7 bases, in that order; junction bases with no gene match: 8. The CDR3 totals 15 residues.

The chain recombines TRBV7-9 with TRBJ2-1, with a possible D match to TRBD1 (5 bases). Trimming stripped 0 bases from V and 1 base from J, with 10 bases between. The germline V gene encodes CDR1 SEHNR and CDR2 FQNEAQ (reference sequence). The CDR3 consists of 16 residues. Here the CDR3 DNA reads TGTGCCAGCAGCTTAGCTCGGCAGGGATCCTACAATGAGCAGTTCTTC. Its translation is CASSLARQGSYNEQFF.

DNA for the CDR3: TGCGCCAGCAGCTTGAGTCTAGCGGGAGGAGATACGCAGTATTTT. This sequence encodes CASSLSLAGGDTQYF. This rearrangement joins TRBV5-1 to TRBJ2-3, with 11 bases identical to TRBD2. This CDR3 comprises 15 residues. Germline V gene lookup returns CDR1 SGHRS and CDR2 YFSETQ. Trimming cost V 1 base and J 5 bases; bases outside gene matches: 3.